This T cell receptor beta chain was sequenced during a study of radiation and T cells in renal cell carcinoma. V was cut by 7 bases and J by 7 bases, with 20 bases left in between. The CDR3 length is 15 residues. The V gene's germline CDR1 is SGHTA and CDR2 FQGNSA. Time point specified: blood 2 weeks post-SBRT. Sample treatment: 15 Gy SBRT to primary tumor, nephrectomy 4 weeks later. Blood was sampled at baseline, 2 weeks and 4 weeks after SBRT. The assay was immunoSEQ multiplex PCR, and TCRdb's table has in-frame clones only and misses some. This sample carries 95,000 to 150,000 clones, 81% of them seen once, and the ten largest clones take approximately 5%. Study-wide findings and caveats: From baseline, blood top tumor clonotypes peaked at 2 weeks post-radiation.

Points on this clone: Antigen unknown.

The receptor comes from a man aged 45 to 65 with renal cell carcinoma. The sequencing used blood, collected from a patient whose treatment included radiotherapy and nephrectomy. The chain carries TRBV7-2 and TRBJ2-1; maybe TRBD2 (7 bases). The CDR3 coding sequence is TGTGCCAGCACACCGCCCGGGGGGCCTGGTAATGAGCAGTTCTTC. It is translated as CASTPPGGPGNEQFF. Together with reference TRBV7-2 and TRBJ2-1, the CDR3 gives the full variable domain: GAGVSQSPSNKVTEKGKDVELRCDPISGHTALYWYRQSLGQGLEFLIYFQGNSAPDKSGLPSDRFSAERTGGSVSTLTIQRTQQEDSAVYLCASTPPGGPGNEQFFGPGTRLTVL.